Presented here are 10 T cell receptor beta chains from one specimen sequenced in a study of cytomegalovirus exposure and HLA in healthy donors. Primers: 60 Vbeta forward and 13 Jbeta reverse. Here immunoSEQ multiplex PCR was the method, and the copy in TCRdb shows in-frame clones only, minus some. The sample consists of about 75,000 clones, almost 85% of them appearing once. The sample was PBMCs. The receptor set was obtained from a man aged 18 to 30 in good health and CMV-seronegative.

The V and J genes are TRBV4-1 and TRBJ2-2; 9 bases match TRBD1. Germline V gives CDR1 MGHRA, CDR2 YSYEKL. The CDR3 loop spans 15 amino acids. J gave up 4 bases and V 4 bases, and 4 bases lay outside the gene matches. Here the CDR3 DNA reads TGCGCCAGCAGCCCCGACAGGGGGTCCACCGGGGAGCTGTTTTTT. It codes for CASSPDRGSTGELFF.

This clone was detected a few times. The V call is TRBV27, the J call TRBJ2-2; possibly TRBD2 for D (6 bases). V lost 3 bases to trimming and J lost 5 bases, with 7 bases between them. CDR1 and CDR2 (germline): MNHEY, SMNVEV (reference sequence). CDR3 length: 13 residues. For the CDR3, the DNA is TGTGCCAGCAGTTTTGGAGGGACCGGGGAGCTGTTTTTT. Translating gives CASSFGGTGELFF.

This clone was seen just once. The chain carries TRBV2 and TRBJ1-1; D is possibly TRBD1 (5 bases). The CDR3 spans 16 residues. The ends were cut back, 5 bases at V and 5 bases at J, with 21 bases in the middle. Germline CDR1 reads SNHLY; CDR2 reads FYNNEI. CDR3 sequence reads: CASSYHRESGGTEAFF. The CDR3 nucleotides are TGTGCCAGCAGTTATCATCGGGAGTCGGGGGGAACTGAAGCTTTCTTT.

The genes are TRBV5-1 and TRBJ1-1; TRBD1 agrees at 12 bases. J was trimmed by 4 bases and V by 3 bases; bases with no gene match: 4. This CDR3 comprises 15 residues. Germline CDR1 reads SGHRS; CDR2 reads YFSETQ. The CDR3 region is CASSWGDRGPTEAFF. The DNA of the CDR3 is TGCGCCAGCAGCTGGGGGGACAGGGGGCCCACTGAAGCTTTCTTT. The variable domain in full, completed from reference TRBV5-1 and TRBJ1-1, reads KAGVTQTPRYLIKTRGQQVTLSCSPISGHRSVSWYQQTPGQGLQFLFEYFSETQRNKGNFPGRFSGRQFSNSRSEMNVSTLELGDSALYLCASSWGDRGPTEAFFGQGTRLTVV.

This clone was detected once. J is TRBJ2-5 and V is TRBV15; D might be TRBD2 (7 bases). Germline loops: CDR1 LNHNV, CDR2 YYDKDF (reference sequence). The CDR3 contains 16 residues. Between the trimmed V and J ends, which lost 1 base and 5 bases, there was a span of 17 bases. The CDR3 DNA is TGTGCCACCAGCAGAGGGGGTGGGGGGGCCAGGGAGACCCAGTACTTC. It codes for CATSRGGGGARETQYF.

The gene calls are TRBV6-5 and TRBJ2-5, with 7 bases lining up with TRBD1. The CDR3 length is 14 residues. V was pared by 8 bases and J by 2 bases, with 8 bases of the junction left unmatched. The V gene's germline CDR1 is MNHEY and CDR2 SVGAGI. The CDR3 reads CASFDGGQQETQYF. The CDR3 coding sequence is TGTGCCAGCTTCGATGGGGGACAGCAAGAGACCCAGTACTTC.

The rearrangement links TRBV4-1 to TRBJ2-2, with D tentatively TRBD2 (6 bases). The length of the CDR3 is 16 residues. The V gene lost 1 base and the J gene lost 5 bases, with 14 bases spanning the gap. Germline V lookup: CDR1 MGHRA, CDR2 YSYEKL. CDR3 protein: CASSQGAGSRTGELFF. The CDR3 bases are TGCGCCAGCAGCCAAGGAGCGGGCAGCAGAACCGGGGAGCTGTTTTTT.

The J gene is TRBJ2-7, the V gene TRBV19; D is perhaps TRBD2 (6 bases). V shed 3 bases and J shed 2 bases, with 14 bases lying between them. Germline-derived CDR1 and CDR2 are LNHDA and SQIVND (reference sequence). CDR3 length: 15 amino acids. The CDR3: CASSISSGSAYEQYF. The CDR3 DNA follows: TGTGCCAGTAGTATCTCCAGCGGGTCCGCCTACGAGCAGTACTTC.

This clone is a singleton in its sample. This chain uses TRBV18 with TRBJ1-1; 7 bases map to TRBD1. The CDR3 covers 16 residues. The junction had 15 bases not matched to a gene; V was cut back by 4 bases and J by 7 bases. From germline, CDR1 is KGHSH and CDR2 LQKENI. CDR3 region: CASSQSPPSGGFEAFF. Written as DNA, the CDR3 is TGTGCCAGCTCACAATCACCTCCTTCAGGGGGATTTGAAGCTTTCTTT. The variable domain in full, with the rest retrieved from reference TRBV18 and TRBJ1-1, is NAGVMQNPRHLVRRRGQEARLRCSPMKGHSHVYWYRQLPEEGLKFMVYLQKENIIDESGMPKERFSAEFPKEGPSILRIQQVVRGDSAAYFCASSQSPPSGGFEAFFGQGTRLTVV.

This clone appeared a few times. The chain recombines TRBV10-3 with TRBJ2-7, with 8 positions matching TRBD1. The ends lost 4 bases at V and 5 bases at J; junction bases unmatched: 7. The CDR3 extends over 14 amino acids. The germline CDR1 and CDR2 sequences are ENHRY and SYGVKD. CDR3 residues: CAISGRGQGDEQYF. For the CDR3, the DNA is TGTGCCATCAGTGGCAGGGGGCAAGGGGACGAGCAGTACTTC.